The 2 T cell receptor beta chains given below trace back to one sample, sequenced in a study of cytomegalovirus exposure and HLA in healthy donors. Use of 60 Vbeta and 13 Jbeta primers characterized the PCR. Measured with immunoSEQ multiplex PCR; TCRdb has only the in-frame clones, and not every one. The sample lists fewer than 150,000 clones, 80% occurring once. Specimen: PBMCs. The receptors shown here come from a man aged 35-49 years in good health and CMV-seropositive.

The chain has TRBV11-2 and TRBJ1-3; TRBD1 matches at 10 bases. The CDR3 is 18 amino acids. Germline CDR1 reads SGHAT; CDR2 reads FQNNGV. J lost 1 base, V lost 4 bases, and 10 bases had no gene match. Here the CDR3 DNA reads TGTGCCAGCAGCTCCCCCCGGGACAGGGGAGAATCTGGAAACACCATATATTTT. This sequence encodes CASSSPRDRGESGNTIYF. The full variable domain, rest sourced from reference TRBV11-2 and TRBJ1-3, is EAGVAQSPRYKIIEKRQSVAFWCNPISGHATLYWYQQILGQGPKLLIQFQNNGVVDDSQLPKDRFSAERLKGVDSTLKIQPAKLEDSAVYLCASSSPRDRGESGNTIYFGEGSWLTVV.

The gene calls are TRBV19 and TRBJ2-1, with TRBD2 as a possible D gene (7 bases). Germline V gene lookup returns CDR1 LNHDA and CDR2 SQIVND (reference sequence). This CDR3 comprises 15 residues. The V end lost 1 base, the J end lost 5 bases, and 12 bases lay between the germline ends. The CDR3: CASSIGGGLDNEQFF. DNA of the CDR3: TGTGCCAGTAGTATAGGGGGGGGGCTTGACAATGAGCAGTTCTTC. Full variable domain (outside the CDR3, taken from reference TRBV19 and TRBJ2-1): DGGITQSPKYLFRKEGQNVTLSCEQNLNHDAMYWYRQDPGQGLRLIYYSQIVNDFQKGDIAEGYSVSREKKESFPLTVTSAQKNPTAFYLCASSIGGGLDNEQFFGPGTRLTVL.